This T cell receptor beta chain originates from a study of cytomegalovirus exposure and HLA in healthy donors. V shed 0 bases and J shed 5 bases, with 5 bases lying between them. The CDR3 runs to 13 residues. Germline V gene lookup returns CDR1 SGHKS and CDR2 YYEKEE (reference sequence). In the PCR, 60 Vbeta and 13 Jbeta primers were used. This table comes from immunoSEQ multiplex PCR, and its TCRdb copy is limited to in-frame clones, with some not included. The sample includes 180,000 or so clones, around 81% of them seen just once. This clone has ten or more counts. The target antigen is unknown. General study results and limits: As a later analysis revealed, the rate of TCR association differed by HLA locus, with DRB1 most and HLA-C fewest.

The clonotype was recovered from a young woman in good health and CMV-seropositive. Sequencing was done on a sample of PBMCs. The chain links TRBV5-5 to TRBJ1-4; D uncertain. The CDR3 loop is CASSLAQNEKLFF. The CDR3 DNA follows: TGTGCCAGCAGCTTGGCTCAGAATGAAAAACTGTTTTTT.